A single T cell receptor beta chain is shown here with its context. This clone has more than one count but fewer than ten. There is no known antigen for this receptor. Note that gene names and germline sequences for this receptor are mouse ones. Receptors were amplified or captured by the immunoSEQ multiplex PCR assay. RNA was extracted from all samples and reverse transcribed into cDNA as template for TCR sequencing. SuperScript III was used to make first-strand cDNA, primed with a 2:1 mix of oligo-dT and random hexamers. Amplification bias was assessed with a synthetic immune receptor repertoire, and residual bias was removed computationally. Libraries were sequenced on Illumina HiSeq with 60 bp reads covering the CDR3, read from J toward V. The original pipeline was this. Raw reads were preprocessed to remove errors, and CDR3 was defined by IMGT conventions from the conserved cysteine to phenylalanine. Clonality was computed as 1 minus the Shannon entropy, with the entropy normalized by log2 of the number of productive unique TCRs. Whether scalp clones were CD4 or CD8 was inferred by matching scalp TCRbeta sequences against CD4 and CD8 repertoires sorted from blood. Not all clones reach the TCRdb copy of this immuneACCESS table, which keeps in-frame sequences only. Checked studies attribute under half of the gap to unresolved V genes and leave the rest unexplained. V, J and clone size are taken as reported in that table, and D and trimming were inferred from the DNA itself. The table for this sample lists under 350,000 clones, none of them counted only once. The top ten constitute around 1.2% of the sample.

Cells from mouse cutaneous lymph nodes were pooled, stained for CD4, CD8alpha, NKG2D, NKG2ACE and other markers, and then sorted on a BD Influx. This sample is part of a study of CD8+ T cells in alopecia areata (dated by TCRdb to between 2018 and 2020). Some background on the complete study: Skin from C3H/HeJ donors with spontaneous alopecia (roughly 6-12 months old) was grafted onto female C3H/HeJ recipients that were roughly 7-11 weeks old. TCRbeta CDR3 regions were amplified by immunoSEQ multiplex PCR using 35 Vbeta forward and 13 Jbeta reverse primers. The study used high-throughput TCRbeta sequencing to examine T cell clonal expansion in alopecia areata, in both the C3H/HeJ mouse model and human patients. Clonality in the scalp was compared among normal scalp (n=4), patchy alopecia areata scalp (n=8), and alopecia totalis/universalis scalp (n=8). The RNA source kit depended on sample type: the PAXgene miRNA kit for fixed scalp, the miRNeasy kit for PBMCs, and the RNeasy kit for mouse skin. On the human side, TCRbeta sequencing was run on scalp tissue and on sorted CD4+ and CD8+ peripheral blood T cells from healthy controls and from alopecia areata patients with either patchy or totalis/universalis disease. What the research found in general, with its limitations: Shared TCR sequences between patients were less evident than in mice, which may be partly attributable to HLA diversity in the patient population. Unlike mouse skin, where gammadelta T cells dominate, normal human skin contains resident alphabeta T cells that get sequenced too, which complicates analysis of the scalp TCR repertoire. Compared with normal scalp, lesional scalp had higher clonality and more expanded CD8+ clones, particularly in alopecia totalis/universalis, a pattern that suggests antigenic drive.

The TCR originated in a C3H/HeJ mouse with alopecia areata. Mice of this strain bear MHC haplotype H2-k. Sequenced sample: CD4+ T cells sorted from a lymph node.

CDR3 protein: CASTGSGTGIRPGQLYF. The covered CDR3 bases are TGTGCCAGCACCGGGTCCGGGACAGGGATTAGACCCGGG. Recombination connected TRBV19 to TRBJ2-2; 9 bases in between match TRBD1. The CDR3 end lies 4 residues beyond the end of the read and is filled in from the germline J gene. The CDR3 contains 17 residues, cysteine and phenylalanine counted. Only the CDR3 bases that were read are kept: 39 of them, in frame from base 1. The germline V gene (reference sequence) yields FNHDT for CDR1 and SITEND for CDR2. The V end gives up 6 bases and the J end 6 bases, leaving 15 bases in the junction not matched to a gene. This CDR3, with the reference TRBV19 and TRBJ2-2 proteins standing in past its ends, gives the full variable domain GGIITQTPKFLIGQEGQKLTLKCQQNFNHDTMYWYRQDSGKGLRLIYYSITENDLQKGDLSEGYDASREKKSSFSLTVTSAQKNEMAVFLCASTGSGTGIRPGQLYFGEGSKLTVL.